This T cell receptor (beta chain) stems from a study of cytomegalovirus exposure and HLA in healthy donors. Only in-frame clones appear in the TCRdb table, and some are missing; sequencing was by immunoSEQ multiplex PCR. The repertoire consists of over 150,000 clones, with about nine tenths occurring once and the leading ten covering about a tenth. The V gene lost 7 bases and the J gene lost 3 bases, with 11 bases spanning the gap. The V gene's germline CDR1 is MNHEY and CDR2 SVGAGI. The CDR3 is 13 residues long. The sample consisted of PBMCs. The receptor comes from a woman under 30 in good health and CMV-seropositive. The rearrangement joins TRBV6-5 to TRBJ2-3, with D perhaps TRBD2 (6 bases). The CDR3 sequence: CASNELATDTQYF. CDR3 DNA sequence: TGTGCCAGCAATGAACTAGCAACAGATACGCAGTATTTT.